These 28 T cell receptor beta chains were sequenced from one sample in a study of blood T cell repertoires in COVID-19. Produced via immunoSEQ multiplex PCR; TCRdb's table is partial and in-frame only. Of 110,000 or so clones in the sample, over 75% were seen once. Sequencing used peripheral blood. The source of these receptors is a man aged 45 to 65 with acute or convalescent COVID-19.

The chain has TRBV5-6 and TRBJ2-7; D not certain. Germline CDR1 reads SGHDT; CDR2 reads YYEEEE. This CDR3 region has 13 residues. The V end lost 1 base, the J end lost 3 bases, and 8 bases lay between the germline ends. CDR3 amino acids: CASSLSVFYEQYF. CDR3 in DNA: TGTGCCAGCAGCTTGTCGGTTTTCTACGAGCAGTACTTC.

The rearrangement joins TRBV7-2 to TRBJ1-1, with unresolved D. From germline, CDR1 is SGHTA and CDR2 FQGNSA. Trimming left V 4 bases short and J 0 bases short, with 15 bases between. CDR3 length: 16 residues. For the CDR3, the DNA is TGTGCCAGCAGCTCTTTTCACGGGTTCATGAACACTGAAGCTTTCTTT. Its protein product is CASSSFHGFMNTEAFF.

As regards this clone: The junction shows a germline mismatch at one end, possibly a read error. The V gene is TRBV7-2, the J gene TRBJ2-7, with 13 bases that match TRBD2. Germline loops: CDR1 SGHTA, CDR2 FQGNSA. The CDR3 covers 14 residues. CDR3 region: CASSVERTSGGLGF. The CDR3, as DNA: TGTGCCAGCAGCGTCGAACGGACTAGCGGGGGCCTGGGATTC. Full variable domain (outside the CDR3, taken from reference TRBV7-2 and TRBJ2-7): GAGVSQSPSNKVTEKGKDVELRCDPISGHTALYWYRQSLGQGLEFLIYFQGNSAPDKSGLPSDRFSAERTGGSVSTLTIQRTQQEDSAVYLCASSVERTSGGLGFGPGTRLTVT.

In DNA form, the CDR3 reads TGTGCCAGCAGCCCGGGACAGCTATCCACAGATACGCAGTATTTT. It specifies CASSPGQLSTDTQYF. The V and J genes are TRBV3-1 (or the pseudogene TRBV3-2) and TRBJ2-3; 7 bases agree with TRBD1. There are 15 residues in the CDR3. The germline gives CDR1 LGHDT, CDR2 YNNKEL (reference sequence). Germline trimming cut 4 bases from V and 2 bases from J; bases unmatched to any gene: 6.

A single count supports this clone. J is TRBJ2-1 and V is TRBV12-3 or TRBV12-4; D perhaps matches TRBD2 (5 bases). There are 13 residues in the CDR3. The V and J ends lost 3 bases and 8 bases respectively, with 11 bases between them. In DNA form, the CDR3 reads TGTGCCAGCAGTTTTTTAGGGAGTGATGAGCAGTTCTTC. Translated: CASSFLGSDEQFF.

CDR3 loop: CASSYSEGPETQYF. In nucleotides, the CDR3 is TGTGCCAGCAGTTACTCAGAGGGTCCAGAGACCCAGTACTTC. The genes are TRBV6-5 and TRBJ2-5; maybe TRBD2 (5 bases). CDR3 size: 14 residues. The V end lost 0 bases, the J end lost 4 bases, and 9 bases lay between the germline ends. CDR1 and CDR2 (germline): MNHEY, SVGAGI.

CDR3 loop: CASSRRDRGNTGELFF. In nucleotides, the CDR3 is TGTGCCAGCAGCCGCCGGGACAGGGGGAACACCGGGGAGCTGTTTTTT. V is TRBV11-2 and J is TRBJ2-2; 10 bases are a match to TRBD1. This CDR3 has 16 residues. Germline V CDR1 and CDR2: SGHAT, FQNNGV. V lost 5 bases to trimming and J lost 1 base; unmatched junction nucleotides: 4.

The chain joins TRBV7-3 to TRBJ2-2, with TRBD2 identical over 11 bases. Germline-derived CDR1 and CDR2 are SGHTA and FQGTGA. J was trimmed by 6 bases and V by 5 bases; bases with no gene match: 5. CDR3 length: 15 amino acids. The CDR3 region is CASSAGTSGPGELFF. Written as DNA, the CDR3 is TGTGCCAGCAGCGCCGGGACTAGCGGACCCGGGGAGCTGTTTTTT.

This clone has only one observation. This chain uses TRBV12-3 or TRBV12-4 with TRBJ1-4; no reliable D call. This CDR3 has 12 residues. The germline V and J ends were trimmed by 3 bases and 8 bases, with 7 bases remaining between them. CDR3 amino acids: CASSLRGEKLFF. CDR3 coding DNA: TGTGCCAGCAGTTTGCGGGGAGAAAAACTGTTTTTT.

This clone was counted between two and nine times. The chain uses TRBV2 and TRBJ1-2; 7 nucleotides align to TRBD1. V shed 6 bases, J shed 4 bases, and the junction held 8 bases outside the gene matches. Per germline, CDR1 SNHLY and CDR2 FYNNEI. The CDR3 is 14 residues long. The CDR3: CASSPGTDIYGYTF. The CDR3 nucleotides read TGTGCCAGCAGCCCCGGGACAGACATCTATGGCTACACCTTC.

The genes are TRBV7-9 and TRBJ1-2; 8 bases fit TRBD1. Germline V lookup: CDR1 SEHNR, CDR2 FQNEAQ (reference sequence). The CDR3 spans 15 residues. Trimming took 5 bases from V and 2 from J; bases not matched to a gene: 7. CDR3 in DNA: TGTGCCAGCAGCAGTAAGACAGGGGACAACTATGGCTACACCTTC. This encodes CASSSKTGDNYGYTF. Looking up the rest from reference TRBV7-9 and TRBJ1-2 gives the full variable domain: DTGVSQNPRHKITKRGQNVTFRCDPISEHNRLYWYRQTLGQGPEFLTYFQNEAQLEKSRLLSDRFSAERPKGSFSTLEIQRTEQGDSAMYLCASSSKTGDNYGYTFGSGTRLTVV.

The chain uses TRBV2 and TRBJ1-1, with D hard to call. Germline V gene sequence: CDR1 SNHLY, CDR2 FYNNEI. V was shortened by 1 base and J by 1 base, with 10 bases between the two germline ends. The CDR3 is 15 residues long. The CDR3 is CASSEGRNRNTEAFF. The DNA of the CDR3 is TGTGCCAGCAGTGAAGGTAGAAACCGGAACACTGAAGCTTTCTTT. The full variable domain, with the rest looked up from reference TRBV2 and TRBJ1-1, is EPEVTQTPSHQVTQMGQEVILRCVPISNHLYFYWYRQILGQKVEFLVSFYNNEISEKSEIFDDQFSVERPDGSNFTLKIRSTKLEDSAMYFCASSEGRNRNTEAFFGQGTRLTVV.

The V call is TRBV10-2, the J call TRBJ2-7, with D tentatively TRBD2 (5 bases). The CDR3 is 13 residues long. The ends were cut back, 6 bases at V and 0 bases at J, with 9 bases in the middle. Germline V CDR1 and CDR2: WSHSY, SAAADI. CDR3 coding DNA: TGCGCCAGCAGCGGGGATAGCTCCTACGAGCAGTACTTC. It yields the protein CASSGDSSYEQYF.

The chain links TRBV5-1 to TRBJ1-3; D gene unclear. Germline CDR1 reads SGHRS; CDR2 reads YFSETQ. CDR3 length: 16 residues. Trimming pared 0 bases from V and 2 bases from J, leaving 12 bases between. This CDR3 reads CASSLVGGRPGNTIYF. The CDR3 DNA reads TGCGCCAGCAGCTTGGTGGGCGGGCGTCCTGGAAACACCATATATTTT.

The genes are TRBV6-6 and TRBJ1-2, with 8 bases fitting TRBD1. Trimming at V came to 5 bases and at J to 5 bases, leaving 13 bases not matched to a gene. The germline gives CDR1 MNHNY, CDR2 SVGAGI (reference sequence). The CDR3 contains 16 residues. This CDR3 reads CASSPTFRTGIYGYTF. CDR3 coding DNA: TGTGCCAGCAGTCCGACATTTCGGACAGGGATTTATGGCTACACCTTC.

This chain connects TRBV3-1 (or the pseudogene TRBV3-2) to TRBJ1-2, with a possible D match to TRBD1 (6 bases). This CDR3 comprises 13 residues. Germline V CDR1 and CDR2: LGHDT, YNNKEL (reference sequence). With 4 bases removed from V and 6 bases from J, the gap between germline ends came to 12 bases. CDR3 region: CASSPGDGDGYTF. Written as DNA, the CDR3 is TGTGCCAGCAGCCCAGGGGACGGAGATGGCTACACCTTC.

This clone was counted a single time. The chain combines TRBV7-3 with TRBJ1-1; the D is unclear. Trimming stripped 3 bases from V and 7 bases from J, with 6 bases between. The CDR3 runs 11 residues. Germline lookup yields CDR1 SGHTA and CDR2 FQGTGA. The CDR3 coding sequence is TGTGCCAGCAGCTTTCTCAGTGAAGCTTTCTTT. This translates into CASSFLSEAFF.

The rearrangement links TRBV7-3 to TRBJ2-7, with TRBD1 matching over 7 bases. V lost 2 bases and J lost 7; bases outside the gene matches: 2. The CDR3 contains 12 residues. Germline V gene data show CDR1 as SGHTA and CDR2 as FQGTGA. The CDR3 here is CASSLSGGEQYF. CDR3 nucleotide sequence: TGTGCCAGCAGCTTATCAGGGGGAGAGCAGTACTTC.

The chain employs TRBV4-2 and TRBJ1-5; TRBD1 matches 9 bases. The CDR3 contains 15 residues. The germline CDR1 and CDR2 sequences are LGHNA and YNFKEQ. V shed 1 base, J shed 6 bases, and the junction held 4 bases outside the gene matches. The CDR3 loop reads CASSQGDREGQPQHF. The CDR3 DNA is TGTGCCAGCAGCCAAGGGGACAGGGAAGGTCAGCCCCAGCATTTT.

The rearrangement links TRBV19 to TRBJ2-3; the D is unclear. This CDR3 contains 14 residues. Germline V gives CDR1 LNHDA, CDR2 SQIVND (reference sequence). V shed 5 bases and J shed 0 bases, with 9 bases lying between them. Here the CDR3 DNA reads TGTGCCAGTAGTCGTGCGGCTAGCACAGATACGCAGTATTTT. This gives the protein CASSRAASTDTQYF.

J is TRBJ2-5 and V is TRBV7-3; 13 bases line up with TRBD2. V shed 5 bases, J shed 5 bases, and the junction held 8 bases outside the gene matches. The germline CDR1 and CDR2 sequences are SGHTA and FQGTGA. This CDR3 has 16 residues. The CDR3: CASSPSTSGGRETQYF. The DNA for the CDR3 is TGTGCCAGCAGCCCCTCGACTAGCGGGGGGCGGGAGACCCAGTACTTC. The entire variable domain, with the rest obtained from reference TRBV7-3 and TRBJ2-5, is as follows: GAGVSQTPSNKVTEKGKYVELRCDPISGHTALYWYRQSLGQGPEFLIYFQGTGAADDSGLPNDRFFAVRPEGSVSTLKIQRTERGDSAVYLCASSPSTSGGRETQYFGPGTRLLVL.

The CDR3 region is CASSRRTGGSTGELFF. The CDR3 DNA is TGCGCCAGCAGCCGGCGGACAGGGGGCTCCACCGGGGAGCTGTTTTTT. The rearrangement uses TRBV5-1 and TRBJ2-2, with 11 bases aligning to TRBD1. There are 16 residues in the CDR3. Losses at the gene ends were 4 bases for V and 4 bases for J; bases not matched to a gene: 6. Germline CDR1 is SGHRS and CDR2 is YFSETQ. Full variable domain (outside the CDR3, taken from reference TRBV5-1 and TRBJ2-2): KAGVTQTPRYLIKTRGQQVTLSCSPISGHRSVSWYQQTPGQGLQFLFEYFSETQRNKGNFPGRFSGRQFSNSRSEMNVSTLELGDSALYLCASSRRTGGSTGELFFGEGSRLTVL.

The chain couples TRBV6-5 to TRBJ1-1; D is undetermined. Trimming took 3 bases from V and 0 from J, leaving 8 bases between them. This CDR3 has 14 residues. The germline V gene has CDR1 MNHEY and CDR2 SVGAGI. The CDR3 protein is CASSYTGMNTEAFF. CDR3 DNA: TGTGCCAGCAGTTATACGGGAATGAACACTGAAGCTTTCTTT.

This clone occurred a few times. This chain joins TRBV28 and TRBJ2-6; D is unclear. The CDR3 length is 15 residues. Germline V gene sequence: CDR1 MDHEN, CDR2 SYDVKM. The V end lost 4 bases, the J end lost 4 bases, and 11 bases lay between the germline ends. CDR3 residues: CASSSLLRGANVLTF. The CDR3 DNA reads as TGTGCCAGCAGTTCACTGCTAAGAGGGGCCAACGTCCTGACTTTC.

This clone was seen a single time. The genes are TRBV9 and TRBJ1-1; D remains ambiguous. The CDR3 has 14 residues. Trimming took off 4 bases at V and 5 bases at J, with 15 bases between the two ends. CDR1 and CDR2 from the germline V gene are SGDLS and YYNGEE. The CDR3 loop reads CASSPPGKLTEAFF. The CDR3 DNA follows: TGTGCCAGCAGCCCCCCGGGGAAGTTAACTGAAGCTTTCTTT.

The chain couples TRBV29-1 to TRBJ1-3; no clear D gene. The CDR3 has 14 residues. Trimming left V 4 bases short and J 0 bases short, with 10 bases between. The germline CDR1 and CDR2 sequences are SQVTM and ANQGSEA. The DNA for the CDR3 is TGCAGCGTTGCGGAGGAAACCTCTGGAAACACCATATATTTT. It encodes CSVAEETSGNTIYF.

This rearrangement joins TRBV12-5 to TRBJ2-3, with 8 bases matching TRBD1. The CDR3 length is 15 residues. Unmatched junction bases numbered 5, after V lost 5 bases and J lost 1 base. Germline V CDR1 and CDR2: LGHNT, FRNRAP. CDR3 sequence: CASGPSDRGTDTQYF. The CDR3 DNA reads TGTGCTAGTGGTCCCTCGGACAGGGGCACAGATACGCAGTATTTT.

The chain carries TRBV28 and TRBJ1-5; 7 bases fit TRBD1. The CDR3 extends over 15 amino acids. Trimming took 2 bases from V and 2 from J; bases not matched to a gene: 3. Germline assignment: CDR1 MDHEN and CDR2 SYDVKM. Here the CDR3 DNA reads TGTGCCAGCAGTTTAGAGGGGGCCGGCAATCAGCCCCAGCATTTT. Its protein product is CASSLEGAGNQPQHF. The whole variable domain, filled in from reference TRBV28 and TRBJ1-5, reads DVKVTQSSRYLVKRTGEKVFLECVQDMDHENMFWYRQDPGLGLRLIYFSYDVKMKEKGDIPEGYSVSREKKERFSLILESASTNQTSMYLCASSLEGAGNQPQHFGDGTRLSIL.